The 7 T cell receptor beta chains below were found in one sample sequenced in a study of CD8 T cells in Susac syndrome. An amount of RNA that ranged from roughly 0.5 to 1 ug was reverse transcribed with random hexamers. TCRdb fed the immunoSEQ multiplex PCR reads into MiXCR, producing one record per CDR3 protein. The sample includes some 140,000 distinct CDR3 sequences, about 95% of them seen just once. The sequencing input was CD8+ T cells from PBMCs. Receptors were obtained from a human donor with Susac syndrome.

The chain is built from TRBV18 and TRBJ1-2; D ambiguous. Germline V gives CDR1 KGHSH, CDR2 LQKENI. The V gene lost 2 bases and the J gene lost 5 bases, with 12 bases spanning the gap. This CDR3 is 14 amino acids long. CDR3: CASSPTRLGYGYTF. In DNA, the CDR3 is TGTGCCAGCTCACCAACGCGTCTCGGGTATGGCTACACCTTC.

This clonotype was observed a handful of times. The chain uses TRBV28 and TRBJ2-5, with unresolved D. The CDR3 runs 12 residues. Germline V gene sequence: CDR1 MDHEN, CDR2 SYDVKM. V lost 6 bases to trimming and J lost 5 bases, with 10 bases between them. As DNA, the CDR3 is TGTGCCAGCAGCCCTTTAGGCGAGACCCAGTACTTC. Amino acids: CASSPLGETQYF. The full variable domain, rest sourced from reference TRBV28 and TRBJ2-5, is DVKVTQSSRYLVKRTGEKVFLECVQDMDHENMFWYRQDPGLGLRLIYFSYDVKMKEKGDIPEGYSVSREKKERFSLILESASTNQTSMYLCASSPLGETQYFGPGTRLLVL.

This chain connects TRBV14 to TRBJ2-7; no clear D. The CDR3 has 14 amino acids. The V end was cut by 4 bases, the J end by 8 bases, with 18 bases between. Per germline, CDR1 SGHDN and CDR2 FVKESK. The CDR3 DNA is TGTGCCAGCAGCCGAGAAGGAGAAAGACTCAAGCAGTACTTC. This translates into CASSREGERLKQYF.

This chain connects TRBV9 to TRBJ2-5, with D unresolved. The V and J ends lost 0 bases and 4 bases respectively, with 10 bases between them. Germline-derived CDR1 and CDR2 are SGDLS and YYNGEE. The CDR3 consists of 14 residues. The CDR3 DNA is TGTGCCAGCAGCGTAGGAGGTAGCTTAGAGACCCAGTACTTC. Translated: CASSVGGSLETQYF.

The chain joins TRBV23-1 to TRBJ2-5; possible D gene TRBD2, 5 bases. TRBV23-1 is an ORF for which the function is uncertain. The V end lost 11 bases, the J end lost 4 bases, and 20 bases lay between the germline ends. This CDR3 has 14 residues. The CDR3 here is CAYVVTKELETQYF. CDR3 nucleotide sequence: TGCGCCTACGTTGTGACTAAAGAGCTAGAGACCCAGTACTTC.

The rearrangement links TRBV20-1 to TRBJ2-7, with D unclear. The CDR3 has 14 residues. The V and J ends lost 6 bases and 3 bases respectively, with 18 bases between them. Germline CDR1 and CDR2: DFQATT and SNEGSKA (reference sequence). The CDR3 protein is CSAGPYTEIYEQYF. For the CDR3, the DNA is TGCAGTGCCGGACCCTATACGGAAATCTACGAGCAGTACTTC.

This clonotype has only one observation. The CDR3 region has the DNA TGTGCCAGTAGCGACGGCCCAAACAATGAGCAGTTCTTC. Translation gives CASSDGPNNEQFF. This chain uses TRBV19 with TRBJ2-1; no definite D call. V lost 6 bases and J lost 5, with 11 bases in between. The length of the CDR3 is 13 residues. Germline-derived CDR1 and CDR2 are LNHDA and SQIVND (reference sequence).